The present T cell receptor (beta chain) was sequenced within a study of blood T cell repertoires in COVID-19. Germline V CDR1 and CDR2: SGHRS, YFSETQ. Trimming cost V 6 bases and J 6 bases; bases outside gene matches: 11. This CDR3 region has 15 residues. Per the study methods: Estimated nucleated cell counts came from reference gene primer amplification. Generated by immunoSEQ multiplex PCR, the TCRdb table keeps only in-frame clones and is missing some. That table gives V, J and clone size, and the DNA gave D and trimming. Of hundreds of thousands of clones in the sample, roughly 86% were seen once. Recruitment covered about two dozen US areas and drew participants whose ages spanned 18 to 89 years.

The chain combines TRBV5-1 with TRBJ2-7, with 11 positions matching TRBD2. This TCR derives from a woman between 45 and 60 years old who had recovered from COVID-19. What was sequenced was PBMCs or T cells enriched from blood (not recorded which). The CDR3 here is CASTPVAGGPIEQYF. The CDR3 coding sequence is TGCGCCAGCACCCCGGTAGCGGGGGGGCCCATCGAGCAGTACTTC.